This TCR beta chain was found in a study of T cell responses to AZD1222 COVID-19 vaccine. Study results and caveats: White British ancestry dominated among donors, who included more females, and clonal diversity was possibly underestimated.

Trimming pared 5 bases from V and 6 bases from J, leaving 10 bases between. Germline CDR1 and CDR2: LNHDA and SQIVND (reference sequence). CDR3 length equals 13 residues. Concerning this clone: Antigen unknown.

Clones were sequenced by immunoSEQ multiplex PCR, and TCRdb holds only the in-frame ones, with some missing. Of approximately 190,000 clones listed, around 90% are singletons. The V gene is TRBV19, the J gene TRBJ2-2; D remains unclear. The sequencing used peripheral blood, collected on day 0 of AZD1222 vaccination. The sequence came from an adult in good health. In DNA form, the CDR3 reads TGTGCCAGTAGTCCCCCAGTGGCCGGGGAGCTGTTTTTT. Translated: CASSPPVAGELFF. Supplemented by reference TRBV19 and TRBJ2-2, the full variable domain reads DGGITQSPKYLFRKEGQNVTLSCEQNLNHDAMYWYRQDPGQGLRLIYYSQIVNDFQKGDIAEGYSVSREKKESFPLTVTSAQKNPTAFYLCASSPPVAGELFFGEGSRLTVL.